The entry that follows covers one T cell receptor (beta chain) sequence. The CDR3 loop spans 15 amino acids. The germline CDR1 and CDR2 sequences are SNHLY and FYNNEI. Trimming removed 7 bases from V and 5 bases from J, with 20 bases in between. Enrollees, about 18 to 89 years old, lived in 24 US areas. Clinical history reported by participants formed the basis on which cohorts were assigned. This sample stems from a study of blood T cell repertoires in COVID-19. Overall study: Samples representing acute and convalescent COVID-19 were sourced from the United States, Italy and Spain.

Authors' methods: Reference gene primer amplification gave nucleated cell count estimates. The assay was immunoSEQ multiplex PCR, and TCRdb's table has in-frame clones only and misses some. The DNA gave D and trimming, while V, J and clone size come from that table. Of about 160,000 clones detected, around 85% appear once; the ten largest clones hold about 5%. The receptor was isolated from a woman aged 35 to 49 with acute COVID-19. Sequenced sample: PBMCs or T cells enriched from blood (not recorded which). This rearrangement joins TRBV2 to TRBJ1-2, with D tentatively TRBD1 (6 bases). For the CDR3, the DNA is TGTGCCAGCAACCGACGACAGGCAACCCCATATGGCTACACCTTC. It encodes CASNRRQATPYGYTF.